This entry describes one T cell receptor (beta chain). Per the authors' pipeline: It was from reference gene primer amplification that nucleated cell counts were estimated. Some clones are missing from TCRdb's copy, which holds only in-frame ones; the method was immunoSEQ multiplex PCR. Clonal size and the V and J genes are those of that table, whereas D and trimming came from the DNA. In the table there are 90,000 to 100,000 clones, 82% of which are singletons. The sample comes from a study of blood T cell repertoires in COVID-19. Study-level background: Acute-phase and convalescent COVID-19 samples originated in the United States, Italy and Spain. Sources were T cells, B-cell-depleted T cells, or PBMCs; the material itself was cDNA or gDNA.

Sequences were obtained from peripheral blood. This receptor was obtained from a man at least 80 years old with acute or convalescent COVID-19.

Here the CDR3 reads CASSGMGQGTEQYF. The CDR3 DNA sequence: TGCGCCAGCAGTGGCATGGGACAGGGCACCGAGCAGTACTTC. The V gene is TRBV10-2, the J gene TRBJ2-7; 9 nucleotides agree with TRBD1. Trimming cost V 4 bases and J 6 bases; bases outside gene matches: 7. This CDR3 has 14 residues. The V gene's germline CDR1 is WSHSY and CDR2 SAAADI.